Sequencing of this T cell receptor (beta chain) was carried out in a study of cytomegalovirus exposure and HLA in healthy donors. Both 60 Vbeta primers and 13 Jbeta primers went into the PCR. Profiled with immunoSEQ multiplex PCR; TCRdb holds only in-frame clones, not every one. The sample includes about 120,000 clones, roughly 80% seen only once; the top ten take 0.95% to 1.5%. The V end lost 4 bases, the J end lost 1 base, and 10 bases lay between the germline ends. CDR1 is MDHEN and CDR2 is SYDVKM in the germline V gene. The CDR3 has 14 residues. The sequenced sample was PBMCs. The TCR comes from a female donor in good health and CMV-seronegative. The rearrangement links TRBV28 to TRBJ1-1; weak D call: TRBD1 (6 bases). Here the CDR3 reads CASSSPGANTEAFF. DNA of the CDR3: TGTGCCAGCAGTTCCCCAGGGGCGAACACTGAAGCTTTCTTT.